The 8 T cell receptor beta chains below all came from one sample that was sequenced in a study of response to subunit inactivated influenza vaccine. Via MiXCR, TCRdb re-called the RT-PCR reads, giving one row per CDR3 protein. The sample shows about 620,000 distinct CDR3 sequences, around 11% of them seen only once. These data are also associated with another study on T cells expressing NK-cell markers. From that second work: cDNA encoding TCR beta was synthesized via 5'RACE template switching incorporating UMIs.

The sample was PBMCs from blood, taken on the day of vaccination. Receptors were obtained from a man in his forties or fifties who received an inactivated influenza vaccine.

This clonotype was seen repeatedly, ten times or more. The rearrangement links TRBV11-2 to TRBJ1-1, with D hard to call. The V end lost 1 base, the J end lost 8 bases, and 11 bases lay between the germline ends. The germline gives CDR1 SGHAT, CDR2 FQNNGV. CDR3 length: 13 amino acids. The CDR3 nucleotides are TGTGCCAGCAGCTTAGGGGGTATAGGGGAAGCTTTCTTT. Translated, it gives CASSLGGIGEAFF.

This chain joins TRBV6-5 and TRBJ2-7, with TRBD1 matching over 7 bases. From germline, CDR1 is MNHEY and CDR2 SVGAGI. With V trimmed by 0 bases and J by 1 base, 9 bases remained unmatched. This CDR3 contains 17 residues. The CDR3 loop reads CASSYSKGGASSYEQYF. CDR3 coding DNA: TGTGCCAGCAGTTACTCGAAAGGGGGCGCATCATCCTACGAGCAGTACTTC.

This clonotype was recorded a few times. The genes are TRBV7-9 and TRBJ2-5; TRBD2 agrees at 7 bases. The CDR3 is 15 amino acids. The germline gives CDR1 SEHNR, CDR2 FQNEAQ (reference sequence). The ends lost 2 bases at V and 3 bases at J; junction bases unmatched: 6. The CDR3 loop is CASSLYRGDEETQYF. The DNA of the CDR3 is TGTGCCAGCAGCTTATATCGGGGGGATGAAGAGACCCAGTACTTC. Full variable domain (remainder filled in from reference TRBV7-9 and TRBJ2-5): DTGVSQNPRHKITKRGQNVTFRCDPISEHNRLYWYRQTLGQGPEFLTYFQNEAQLEKSRLLSDRFSAERPKGSFSTLEIQRTEQGDSAMYLCASSLYRGDEETQYFGPGTRLLVL.

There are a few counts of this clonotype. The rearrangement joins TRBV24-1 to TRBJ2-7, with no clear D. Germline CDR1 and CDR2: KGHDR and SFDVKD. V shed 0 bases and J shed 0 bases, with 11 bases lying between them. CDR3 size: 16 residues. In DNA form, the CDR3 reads TGTGCCACCAGTGATTTGCAGAGCAGGAGCTCCTACGAGCAGTACTTC. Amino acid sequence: CATSDLQSRSSYEQYF.

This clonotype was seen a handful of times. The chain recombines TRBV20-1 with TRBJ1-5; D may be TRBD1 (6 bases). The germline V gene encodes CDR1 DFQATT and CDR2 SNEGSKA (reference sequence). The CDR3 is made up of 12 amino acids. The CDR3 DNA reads TGCAGCCAAGGACAGAGCAATCAGCCCCAGCATTTT. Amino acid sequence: CSQGQSNQPQHF.

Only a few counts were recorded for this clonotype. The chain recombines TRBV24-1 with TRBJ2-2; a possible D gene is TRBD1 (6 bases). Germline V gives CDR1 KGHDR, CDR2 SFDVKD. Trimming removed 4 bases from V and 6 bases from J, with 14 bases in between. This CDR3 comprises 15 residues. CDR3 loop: CATSDPGQIAGELFF. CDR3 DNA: TGTGCCACCAGTGACCCCGGACAGATCGCCGGGGAGCTGTTTTTT.

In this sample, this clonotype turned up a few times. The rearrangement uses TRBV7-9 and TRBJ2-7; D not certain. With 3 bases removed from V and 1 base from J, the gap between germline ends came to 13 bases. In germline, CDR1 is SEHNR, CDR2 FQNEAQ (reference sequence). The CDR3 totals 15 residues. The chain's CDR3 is CASSLEVDASYEQYF. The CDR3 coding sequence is TGTGCCAGCAGCTTGGAAGTAGACGCTTCCTACGAGCAGTACTTC.

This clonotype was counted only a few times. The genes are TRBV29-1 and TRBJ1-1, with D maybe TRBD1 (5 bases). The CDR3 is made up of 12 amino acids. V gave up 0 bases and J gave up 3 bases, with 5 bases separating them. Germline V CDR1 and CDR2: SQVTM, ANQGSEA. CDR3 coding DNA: TGCAGCGTTGAAGAGGGGGACACTGAAGCTTTCTTT. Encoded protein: CSVEEGDTEAFF.